The sequence of this T cell receptor beta chain was determined in a study of blood T cell repertoires in COVID-19. The repertoire was sequenced with immunoSEQ multiplex PCR; TCRdb's copy has only in-frame clones and lacks some. The sample yields about 120,000 clones, around 89% seen once. The V end lost 4 bases, the J end lost 6 bases, and 9 bases lay between the germline ends. This CDR3 contains 13 residues. Looked up from germline, CDR1 is SGHTA and CDR2 is FQGNSA. This clone was seen a handful of times. This sequence originates from a human donor with acute or convalescent COVID-19. The donor label of this sample is uncertain. The V and J genes are TRBV7-2 and TRBJ1-4, with D uncertain. Material for sequencing was peripheral blood. CDR3 DNA: TGTGCCAGCAGCTACTACACCGATGAAAAACTGTTTTTT. Protein product: CASSYYTDEKLFF.